This T cell receptor (beta chain) was found in a study of OX40 agonist ivuxolimab in advanced cancers. The method was immunoSEQ multiplex PCR; TCRdb's version includes in-frame clones alone and lacks a portion of them. This repertoire shows under 95,000 clones, about 89% found once; its top ten account for roughly 8.9%. CDR3 length equals 13 residues. The germline CDR1 and CDR2 sequences are GTSNPN and SVGIG (reference sequence). Between the trimmed V and J ends, which lost 5 bases and 1 base, there was a span of 11 bases. The chain is built from TRBV30 and TRBJ1-1, with D perhaps matching TRBD1 (5 bases). This receptor was obtained from an adult with an advanced solid tumor such as melanoma, head and neck, liver or kidney cancer. This material consisted of CD4+ or CD8+ T cells sorted from blood, taken in a trial of the OX40 agonist ivuxolimab. CDR3 in DNA: TGTGCCTGGTCTTCGGGGGGGAACACTGAAGCTTTCTTT. It translates to CAWSSGGNTEAFF.